These T cell receptor beta chains were read from a single sample in a study of blood T cell repertoires in COVID-19. Here immunoSEQ multiplex PCR was the method, and the copy in TCRdb shows in-frame clones only, minus some. The table records 50,000 to 75,000 clones, around nine tenths of them present only once. What was sequenced was peripheral blood. The receptor set was obtained from a woman in her forties or fifties with active or convalescent COVID-19. Both conserved end residues are part of each CDR3. D genes are given only for firm matches. Expanded clones are given a class, and other clones once, few, many or no size at all.

v_gene: TRBV9
abundance: -
j_gene: TRBJ2-2
d_gene: -
CDR3nt: TGTGCCAGCAGCCGGACCGGGGAGCTGTTTTTT
CDR3aa: CASSRTGELFF

v_gene: TRBV19
abundance: -
j_gene: TRBJ2-3
d_gene: TRBD2
CDR3nt: TGTGCCAGTACCCGGTATGGGGGGGAGGCAGATACGCAGTATTTT
CDR3aa: CASTRYGGEADTQYF

v_gene: TRBV6-6
abundance: -
j_gene: TRBJ1-1
d_gene: -
CDR3nt: TGTGCCAGCAGAGGGACATCGAACACTGAAGCTTTCTTT
CDR3aa: CASRGTSNTEAFF

v_gene: TRBV7-8
abundance: once
j_gene: TRBJ2-2
d_gene: TRBD2
CDR3nt: TGTGCCAGCAGCCTAGGGCTAGCGGGAGAGGCCGGGGAGCTGTTTTTT
CDR3aa: CASSLGLAGEAGELFF

v_gene: TRBV9
abundance: -
j_gene: TRBJ2-3
d_gene: TRBD2
CDR3nt: TGTGCCAGCAGCGCTAGCGGGGGTTCCACAGATACGCAGTATTTT
CDR3aa: CASSASGGSTDTQYF

v_gene: TRBV2
abundance: -
j_gene: TRBJ1-2
d_gene: -
CDR3nt: TGTGCCAGCAGTGAAGCGGGTGCGAGGGGCTACACCTTC
CDR3aa: CASSEAGARGYTF

v_gene: TRBV10-3
abundance: -
j_gene: TRBJ2-1
d_gene: TRBD2
CDR3nt: TGTGCCATCAGTGAGTCGGTAGCGGGGAACAATGAGCAGTTCTTC
CDR3aa: CAISESVAGNNEQFF

v_gene: TRBV7-7
abundance: -
j_gene: TRBJ2-1
d_gene: -
CDR3nt: TGTGCTAGCAGCTTAGTGGCGGGCACAGACAATGAGCAGTTCTTC
CDR3aa: CASSLVAGTDNEQFF

v_gene: TRBV28
abundance: -
j_gene: TRBJ2-1
d_gene: TRBD2
CDR3nt: TGTGCCAGCAGTTCCTCAACCGGGACTAGCGGGAGTGGGAGATACAATGAGCAGTTCTTC
CDR3aa: CASSSSTGTSGSGRYNEQFF

v_gene: TRBV12-3/TRBV12-4
abundance: -
j_gene: TRBJ2-1
d_gene: TRBD1
CDR3nt: TGTGCCAGCAGTTTTCAGGGGGCAGGGGAGCAGTTCTTC
CDR3aa: CASSFQGAGEQFF

v_gene: TRBV5-4
abundance: -
j_gene: TRBJ2-1
d_gene: TRBD2
CDR3nt: TGTGCCAGCAGCTTGCGGATCCATAGCGGGAGGGACTACAATGAGCAGTTCTTC
CDR3aa: CASSLRIHSGRDYNEQFF

v_gene: TRBV7-9
abundance: -
j_gene: TRBJ1-3
d_gene: TRBD1
CDR3nt: TGTGCCAGCAGCTCGTCGGGACAGGGAACTCTAGGTGGAAACACCATATATTTT
CDR3aa: CASSSSGQGTLGGNTIYF

v_gene: TRBV5-1
abundance: -
j_gene: TRBJ2-6
d_gene: TRBD1
CDR3nt: TGCGCCAGCAGCCTGGGACAGGGGGCGCTGGGGGCCAACGTCCTGACTTTC
CDR3aa: CASSLGQGALGANVLTF

v_gene: TRBV29-1
abundance: -
j_gene: TRBJ2-7
d_gene: TRBD1
CDR3nt: TGCAGCGTTGAATCGGGGCAGGGGGACTCCTACGAGCAGTACTTC
CDR3aa: CSVESGQGDSYEQYF

v_gene: TRBV24-1
abundance: -
j_gene: TRBJ2-3
d_gene: -
CDR3nt: TGTGCCACCAGTGATTCCGCGTGGCAGGGGTCAAGGGATACGCAGTATTTT
CDR3aa: CATSDSAWQGSRDTQYF

v_gene: TRBV6-5
abundance: -
j_gene: TRBJ1-1
d_gene: TRBD1
CDR3nt: TGTGCCAGCAGGAGCAGGGGGCGCCTGAACACTGAAGCTTTCTTT
CDR3aa: CASRSRGRLNTEAFF

v_gene: TRBV7-3
abundance: -
j_gene: TRBJ1-6
d_gene: TRBD1
CDR3nt: TGTGCCAGCAGCGTCCAGGGGGGACGGAATTCACCCCTCCACTTT
CDR3aa: CASSVQGGRNSPLHF

v_gene: TRBV5-6
abundance: -
j_gene: TRBJ1-2
d_gene: TRBD1
CDR3nt: TGTGCCAGCAGCGAGATGGGTCTGGGGGACAGGGTCGGCTACACCTTC
CDR3aa: CASSEMGLGDRVGYTF

v_gene: TRBV29-1
abundance: few
j_gene: TRBJ1-4
d_gene: -
CDR3nt: TGCAGCGTTCTTGGCCGGGCTAATGAAAAACTGTTTTTT
CDR3aa: CSVLGRANEKLFF

v_gene: TRBV27
abundance: once
j_gene: TRBJ1-2
d_gene: -
CDR3nt: TGTGCCAGCAGTCCGAAACCACAGGGACCTAACTATGGCTACACCTTC
CDR3aa: CASSPKPQGPNYGYTF

v_gene: TRBV5-1
abundance: -
j_gene: TRBJ2-5
d_gene: TRBD2
CDR3nt: TGCGCCAGCAGCCCGTATTATCTAGCGGGAGTAGGGGAGACCCAGTACTTC
CDR3aa: CASSPYYLAGVGETQYF

v_gene: TRBV10-3
abundance: -
j_gene: TRBJ1-1
d_gene: -
CDR3nt: TGTGCCATCAGTGAGTCTATCCAGGGAAGTCACACTGAAGCTTTCTTT
CDR3aa: CAISESIQGSHTEAFF

v_gene: TRBV27
abundance: few
j_gene: TRBJ2-2
d_gene: -
CDR3nt: TGTGCCAGCAGCCCCTTAGTACGGGGCACCGGGGAGCTGTTTTTT
CDR3aa: CASSPLVRGTGELFF

v_gene: TRBV7-7
abundance: once
j_gene: TRBJ2-5
d_gene: -
CDR3nt: TGTGCTAGCAGCCCCGAAATTGGCGGCCAAGAGACCCAGTACTTC
CDR3aa: CASSPEIGGQETQYF

v_gene: TRBV7-3
abundance: -
j_gene: TRBJ2-5
d_gene: -
CDR3nt: TGTGCCAGCAGCTTATTTGAGAGGGAGACCCAGTACTTC
CDR3aa: CASSLFERETQYF

v_gene: TRBV9
abundance: -
j_gene: TRBJ2-1
d_gene: -
CDR3nt: TGTGCCAGCAGCACTAACAGCGGCAATGAGCAGTTCTTC
CDR3aa: CASSTNSGNEQFF